What follows describes a single T cell receptor beta chain. Original analysis: Reference gene primer amplification yielded estimated nucleated cell counts. Here immunoSEQ multiplex PCR was the method, and the copy in TCRdb shows in-frame clones only, minus some. The V and J calls and the clone size are those of that table, but D and trimming were determined from the DNA. The repertoire holds approximately 110,000 clones, with less than 90% as singletons. The data originate from a study of blood T cell repertoires in COVID-19. Study in general: Italy, Spain and the United States were the sources of the convalescent and acute COVID-19 samples. T cells, B-cell-depleted T cells, or PBMCs supplied cDNA or gDNA.

V was clipped by 6 bases and J by 5 bases; unmatched bases: 11. This CDR3 region has 17 residues. Germline CDR1 reads MNHEY; CDR2 reads SVGEGT. The V and J genes are TRBV6-2 or TRBV6-3 and TRBJ1-5, with TRBD1 matching 12 bases. The receptor was derived from a woman aged 55 to 70 with acute or convalescent COVID-19. The material sequenced was peripheral blood. The CDR3 nucleotides are TGTGCCAGCAGCCAAATTTTCGGGACAGGGGGCCATCAGCCCCAGCATTTT. This sequence encodes CASSQIFGTGGHQPQHF.